The present TCR beta chain was sequenced within a study of blood T cell repertoires in COVID-19. The overall study: Material from acute and convalescent COVID-19 was sourced from the United States, Italy and Spain. Nucleic acid was either cDNA or gDNA, and it came from T cells, B-cell-depleted T cells, or PBMCs.

The CDR3 is made up of 15 amino acids. Trimming took 0 bases from V and 4 from J, leaving 10 bases between them. Germline values: CDR1 LGHDT, CDR2 YNNKEL (reference sequence). Per the study methods: Researchers report that nucleated cell counts were estimated from reference gene primer amplification. Profiling relied on immunoSEQ multiplex PCR, and the TCRdb table lists in-frame clones only, not all of them. V, J and clone size are those of that table, while D and trimming were read from the DNA. Of about 220,000 clones in the sample, approximately 84% were seen once. The chain joins TRBV3-1 (or the pseudogene TRBV3-2) to TRBJ1-3; D not certain. Sequenced: peripheral blood. This sequence was found in a woman aged 60 to 75 with acute or convalescent COVID-19. CDR3 protein: CASSQEHGVGNTIYF. The CDR3, as DNA: TGTGCCAGCAGCCAAGAGCACGGGGTCGGAAACACCATATATTTT.